The 8 T cell receptor beta chains below were found in one sample sequenced in a study of spatial heterogeneity in lung cancer. In TCRdb, the 5' RACE reads were re-called with MiXCR into one record per CDR3 protein. The data show some 10,000 distinct CDR3 sequences, around 9.4% seen once. The time point denotes: sample taken at primary tumor resection. The sequenced material consisted of unsorted whole RNA from tumor, nontumor lung or frozen PBMC. The input for sequencing was PBMCs, taken at surgery. Receptors originate from a male donor with early-stage non-small cell lung cancer.

This clonotype was detected many times. The chain has TRBV6-2 or TRBV6-3 and TRBJ1-2; TRBD1 might be the D (6 bases). The CDR3 runs 13 residues. Germline-derived CDR1 and CDR2 are MNHEY and SVGEGT. The V end was cut by 2 bases, the J end by 4 bases, with 8 bases between. Here the CDR3 DNA reads TGTGCCAGCAGTTACAGACAGGCCTATGGCTACACCTTC. Residues: CASSYRQAYGYTF.

This clonotype showed up many times. The chain carries TRBV23-1 and TRBJ2-5, with a possible D match to TRBD2 (6 bases). TRBV23-1 is recorded as an ORF, its role being uncertain. V was clipped by 2 bases and J by 0 bases, with 19 bases between them. This CDR3 has 18 amino acids. The CDR3 here is CASSQLAGRPKYQETQYF. In DNA form, the CDR3 reads TGCGCCAGCAGTCAACTCGCCGGGAGACCAAAGTACCAAGAGACCCAGTACTTC.

This clonotype has more than one count but fewer than ten. The chain carries TRBV6-4 and TRBJ1-4, with D unclear. The CDR3 covers 17 residues. Between the trimmed V and J ends, which lost 7 bases and 6 bases, there was a span of 24 bases. Germline V gives CDR1 MRHNA, CDR2 SNTAGT. CDR3 protein: CASTAKNQAPMYEKLFF. DNA of the CDR3: TGTGCCAGCACCGCGAAAAACCAGGCGCCGATGTATGAAAAACTGTTTTTT.

This clonotype was picked up many times. This chain links TRBV7-6 with TRBJ2-4; TRBD2 agrees at 15 bases. V dropped 5 bases and J dropped 4; count of bases not matched to a gene: 9. The CDR3 length is 18 residues. Germline CDR1 reads SGHVS; CDR2 reads FNYEAQ. CDR3 sequence: CASSPGLAGGRVKNIQYF. In nucleotides, the CDR3 is TGTGCCAGCAGCCCCGGACTAGCGGGGGGGCGCGTAAAAAACATTCAGTACTTC.

Judged by abundance, this clonotype is medium-sized. The rearrangement uses TRBV19 and TRBJ2-1; D call uncertain. Trimming shortened V by 3 bases and J by 1 base, and 4 bases separated the two germline ends. Germline CDR1 LNHDA, CDR2 SQIVND (reference sequence). CDR3 size: 13 residues. CDR3 in DNA: TGTGCCAGTAGTATCCCGTCCTACAATGAGCAGTTCTTC. This encodes CASSIPSYNEQFF.

By proportion, this clonotype is medium-sized (0.01 to 0.1%). The rearrangement uses TRBV5-6 and TRBJ1-1, with 12 bases identical to TRBD1. Losses at the gene ends were 1 base for V and 4 bases for J; bases not matched to a gene: 5. Germline-derived CDR1 and CDR2 are SGHDT and YYEEEE. The CDR3 totals 16 residues. The CDR3 is CASSLFGTGGRTEAFF. CDR3 DNA: TGTGCCAGCAGCTTGTTCGGGACAGGGGGCCGCACTGAAGCTTTCTTT. Full variable domain (outside the CDR3, taken from reference TRBV5-6 and TRBJ1-1): DAGVTQSPTHLIKTRGQQVTLRCSPKSGHDTVSWYQQALGQGPQFIFQYYEEEERQRGNFPDRFSGHQFPNYSSELNVNALLLGDSALYLCASSLFGTGGRTEAFFGQGTRLTVV.

The V call is TRBV5-5, the J call TRBJ2-1; TRBD1 agrees at 9 bases. V lost 5 bases and J lost 5; bases outside the gene matches: 8. Germline CDR1 and CDR2: SGHKS and YYEKEE (reference sequence). The CDR3 spans 15 residues. The CDR3 DNA is TGTGCCAGCAGATTTACCGGGACAGGGAACAATGAGCAGTTCTTC. Its translation is CASRFTGTGNNEQFF.

This clonotype is deemed medium-sized. The gene calls are TRBV5-1 and TRBJ2-3; 7 bases fit TRBD2. J was trimmed by 6 bases and V by 4 bases; bases with no gene match: 8. Germline V gives CDR1 SGHRS, CDR2 YFSETQ. The CDR3 has 14 amino acids. The CDR3: CASSQGRGGDTQYF. The CDR3 nucleotides read TGCGCCAGCAGCCAGGGAAGGGGAGGGGATACGCAGTATTTT.